The T cell receptor (beta chain) under discussion was sequenced for a study of identical twins. Study-wide results and limits: Twin pairs' shared out-of-frame alpha sequences were enriched in low generation probability.

TCRdb recomputed calls from the 5' RACE reads with MiXCR, one row per CDR3 protein. The sample records 250,000 to 300,000 distinct CDR3 sequences, roughly 9.8% being singletons. With V trimmed by 0 bases and J by 2 bases, 5 bases remained unmatched. This CDR3 is built from 17 residues. CDR1 and CDR2 from the germline V gene are LGHDT and YNNKEL (reference sequence). Donors uniformly comprised healthy Caucasians. This clonotype was counted only a few times. Its antigen is as yet unknown. These same data were also listed under a study on yellow fever vaccine responses in identical twins. That paper adds: Twin vaccine T cell responses reportedly seemed partly convergent, partly personalized.

The sequence derives from a woman under 30 in good health. Sequences were obtained from CD8+ T cells sorted from blood. The chain is built from TRBV3-1 and TRBJ2-3; 10 nucleotides align to TRBD2. CDR3: CASSQEGGLAHTDTQYF. The DNA for the CDR3 is TGTGCCAGCAGCCAAGAAGGGGGACTAGCGCACACAGATACGCAGTATTTT.